The 18 T cell receptor beta chains given below trace back to one sample, sequenced in a study. Each CDR3 protein gets one entry after TCRdb re-called the 5' RACE reads with MiXCR. Of about 54,000 distinct CDR3 sequences listed, 17% were seen once; the top ten hold 2% to 2.5%. The sequenced material came from naive CD4+ T cells sorted from blood. Indicated subset: naive CD4+ T cells, CD4+CD45RA+CD25-. The receptors derive from a female donor with breast cancer.

This clonotype was seen more than once but under ten times. The V call is TRBV5-1, the J call TRBJ2-1, with D perhaps TRBD1 (6 bases). The CDR3 runs to 15 residues. With 0 bases removed from V and 1 base from J, the gap between germline ends came to 8 bases. Germline lookup yields CDR1 SGHRS and CDR2 YFSETQ. DNA of the CDR3: TGCGCCAGCAGCTTGGTAGGGGGATCCTACAATGAGCAGTTCTTC. Translating gives CASSLVGGSYNEQFF. Full variable domain (rest looked up from reference TRBV5-1 and TRBJ2-1): KAGVTQTPRYLIKTRGQQVTLSCSPISGHRSVSWYQQTPGQGLQFLFEYFSETQRNKGNFPGRFSGRQFSNSRSEMNVSTLELGDSALYLCASSLVGGSYNEQFFGPGTRLTVL.

This clonotype was counted at least ten times. V gene TRBV29-1 combines with J gene TRBJ1-2; D call uncertain. Trimming cost V 5 bases and J 6 bases, with 10 bases left between them. The CDR3 has 11 residues. Germline V gene data show CDR1 as SQVTM and CDR2 as ANQGSEA. CDR3 sequence: CSVINEDGYTF. CDR3 coding DNA: TGCAGCGTTATCAACGAGGATGGCTACACCTTC.

This clonotype was seen only a few times. Possible read error: a much larger clone is one base away. The rearrangement uses TRBV27 and TRBJ2-5, with TRBD2 identical over 11 bases. CDR1 is MNHEY, CDR2 SMNVEV, per germline (reference sequence). CDR3 length: 15 residues. The CDR3 region has the DNA TGTGCCGGCAGTTTCCAGACTAGCGGGGTGGAGACCCAGTACTTC. Translation gives CAGSFQTSGVETQYF.

The chain combines TRBV7-9 with TRBJ2-5; D might be TRBD1 (7 bases). Trimming cost V 5 bases and J 2 bases, with 15 bases left between them. Germline lookup yields CDR1 SEHNR and CDR2 FQNEAQ (reference sequence). The length of the CDR3 is 15 residues. The CDR3 bases are TGTGCCAGCAGCGCGCGCGGGACAGTTCAAGAGACCCAGTACTTC. Protein product: CASSARGTVQETQYF.

J is TRBJ2-3 and V is TRBV7-3; no firm D call. The germline V gene has CDR1 SGHTA and CDR2 FQGTGA. V lost 6 bases, J lost 1 base, and 11 bases lay in between. The CDR3 extends over 14 amino acids. The CDR3: CASRGSMGTDTQYF. The CDR3, as DNA: TGTGCCAGCAGAGGCAGTATGGGCACAGATACGCAGTATTTT. Using reference TRBV7-3 and TRBJ2-3 for the parts outside the CDR3, the full variable domain is GAGVSQTPSNKVTEKGKYVELRCDPISGHTALYWYRQSLGQGPEFLIYFQGTGAADDSGLPNDRFFAVRPEGSVSTLKIQRTERGDSAVYLCASRGSMGTDTQYFGPGTRLTVL.

About this clonotype itself: The junction does not match germline at one end; this may be a read error. The gene calls are TRBV20-1 and TRBJ1-1; TRBD1 matches at 12 bases. Germline assignment: CDR1 DFQATT and CDR2 SNEGSKA (reference sequence). The CDR3 loop spans 15 amino acids. DNA for the CDR3: TGCAGTGCTAAACCTGGGACAGGGGGCTACACTGAAGATTTCTTT. It codes for CSAKPGTGGYTEDFF.

This chain links TRBV7-9 with TRBJ2-1; D not resolved. This CDR3 is 12 amino acids long. Trimming cost V 5 bases and J 6 bases, with 8 bases left between them. CDR1 and CDR2 (germline): SEHNR, FQNEAQ (reference sequence). CDR3 nucleotide sequence: TGTGCCAGCAGCATAAGCCCCAATGAGCAGTTCTTC. Translation gives CASSISPNEQFF.

The CDR3 DNA is TGTGCCAGCAGCTTAGCGCGGCAGGGGGCAGAGGGCTACACCTTC. It is translated as CASSLARQGAEGYTF. V gene TRBV7-9 combines with J gene TRBJ1-2, with 8 bases that match TRBD1. CDR3 length: 15 residues. V was clipped by 0 bases and J by 8 bases; unmatched bases: 8. Germline assignment: CDR1 SEHNR and CDR2 FQNEAQ (reference sequence).

In its sample, this clonotype was seen a few times. The J gene is TRBJ2-3, the V gene TRBV20-1, with D possibly being TRBD2 (6 bases). CDR1 DFQATT and CDR2 SNEGSKA come from the germline V gene (reference sequence). The V and J ends lost 2 bases and 4 bases respectively, with 13 bases between them. There are 14 residues in the CDR3. The CDR3 here is CSARSGSGADTQYF. The CDR3 coding sequence is TGCAGTGCTAGATCCGGGAGCGGCGCAGATACGCAGTATTTT.

This clonotype was picked up a small number of times. CDR3 DNA: TGTGCCAGCAGCTTAGCCGCCCTCAATGAGCAGTTCTTC. It translates to CASSLAALNEQFF. The V and J genes are TRBV7-2 and TRBJ2-1; D is unresolved. The CDR3 covers 13 residues. The germline V gene encodes CDR1 SGHTA and CDR2 FQGNSA. Trimming cost V 0 bases and J 6 bases, with 6 bases left between them.

This chain joins TRBV20-1 and TRBJ2-7; D unresolved. The CDR3 is 14 amino acids. Germline CDR1 and CDR2: DFQATT and SNEGSKA (reference sequence). The ends were cut back, 8 bases at V and 5 bases at J, with 22 bases in the middle. CDR3: CSSPSGRPVNEQYF. The CDR3 DNA reads TGCAGTTCCCCAAGTGGGCGCCCGGTTAACGAGCAGTACTTC.

About this clonotype: The missing conserved phenylalanine or tryptophan at the end of this CDR3 makes a read error likely. The chain carries TRBV7-2 and TRBJ2-2; D gene ambiguous. This CDR3 has 12 residues. V was trimmed by 4 bases and J by 6 bases, leaving 6 bases between them. Germline V lookup: CDR1 SGHTA, CDR2 FQGNSA. The CDR3 sequence: CASSWSPGELFL. The CDR3 DNA sequence: TGTGCCAGCAGCTGGAGCCCCGGGGAGCTGTTTCTT.

This clonotype was counted only a few times. The V and J genes are TRBV7-2 and TRBJ2-1; D ambiguous. V was cut by 4 bases and J by 1 base, with 5 bases left in between. The germline CDR1 and CDR2 sequences are SGHTA and FQGNSA. There are 13 residues in the CDR3. The CDR3 DNA is TGTGCCAGCAGCTCCTTATCCTACAATGAGCAGTTCTTC. This gives the protein CASSSLSYNEQFF. The variable domain in full, completed from reference TRBV7-2 and TRBJ2-1, reads GAGVSQSPSNKVTEKGKDVELRCDPISGHTALYWYRQSLGQGLEFLIYFQGNSAPDKSGLPSDRFSAERTGGSVSTLTIQRTQQEDSAVYLCASSSLSYNEQFFGPGTRLTVL.

The V call is TRBV7-2, the J call TRBJ1-5; 7 bases agree with TRBD1. V trimming: 5 bases; J trimming: 2 bases; junction bases outside the gene matches: 21. From germline, CDR1 is SGHTA and CDR2 FQGNSA. The CDR3 has 20 amino acids. DNA for the CDR3: TGTGCCAGCAGCCCAGGCGATCACAGGGGATATGTGGGAGGCAATCAGCCCCAGCATTTT. Encoded protein: CASSPGDHRGYVGGNQPQHF.

This clonotype was counted a few times. The chain carries TRBV24-1 and TRBJ2-1; perhaps TRBD2 as D (5 bases). The CDR3 covers 14 residues. V lost 9 bases and J 6 bases, leaving 17 bases between the germline ends. Germline CDR1 KGHDR, CDR2 SFDVKD. The CDR3 bases are TGTGCCACCGAGGGTGCGGGTAGTTTCAATGAGCAGTTCTTC. It codes for CATEGAGSFNEQFF.

The rearrangement uses TRBV7-9 and TRBJ1-2, with TRBD1 as a possible D gene (5 bases). V was pared by 3 bases and J by 5 bases, with 13 bases between. This CDR3 contains 14 residues. Germline V gene lookup returns CDR1 SEHNR and CDR2 FQNEAQ (reference sequence). This CDR3 is CASSFQTVSYGYTF. In nucleotides, the CDR3 is TGTGCCAGCAGCTTTCAGACAGTATCATATGGCTACACCTTC.

This clonotype was found a few times. The gene calls are TRBV5-4 and TRBJ2-2; tentatively, D is TRBD2 (5 bases). Germline V lookup: CDR1 SGHNT, CDR2 YYREEE (reference sequence). Trimming cost V 4 bases and J 6 bases, with 10 bases left between them. This CDR3 has 13 amino acids. This CDR3 is CASSALGSGELFF. The CDR3 coding sequence is TGTGCCAGCAGCGCACTAGGATCCGGGGAGCTGTTTTTT. Using reference TRBV5-4 and TRBJ2-2 for the parts outside the CDR3, the full variable domain is ETGVTQSPTHLIKTRGQQVTLRCSSQSGHNTVSWYQQALGQGPQFIFQYYREEENGRGNFPPRFSGLQFPNYSSELNVNALELDDSALYLCASSALGSGELFFGEGSRLTVL.

A few counts support this clonotype. The chain combines TRBV20-1 with TRBJ2-7; D might be TRBD1 or TRBD2, each matching 5 bases. The CDR3 contains 15 residues. Germline CDR1 is DFQATT and CDR2 is SNEGSKA (reference sequence). V dropped 4 bases and J dropped 0 bases, with 16 bases sitting between them. This chain's CDR3 is CSATTGTASSYEQYF. In DNA form, the CDR3 reads TGCAGTGCTACAACCGGGACCGCGAGCTCCTACGAGCAGTACTTC.